This TCR beta chain emerged from a study of blood T cells in healthy people across ages. Broader study findings: When set beside aged donors, long-lived donors presented more naive CD4+ cells and higher diversity.

Per-sample yields of isolated PBMCs were at least 6 million. To note about this clonotype: What it binds is unknown.

CDR1 and CDR2 (germline): MNHNS, SASEGT. Trimming removed 7 bases at V and 0 bases at J, with 19 bases between. CDR3 length: 18 amino acids. For the second PCR, which ran for about 7 to 11 cycles, a sample-barcoded 5' primer and a J-beta primer mix were used. In TCRdb, the 5' RACE reads were re-called with MiXCR into one record per CDR3 protein. Among about 1.4 million distinct CDR3 sequences listed, approximately 59% were seen once. This chain connects TRBV6-1 to TRBJ2-6; no clear D. The source material was blood. This TCR derives from a young man in good health. DNA for the CDR3: TGTGCCAGCAAATTGCAAGGAACCCGAGACTCTGGGGCCAACGTCCTGACTTTC. Its translation is CASKLQGTRDSGANVLTF.